One sample yielded the 10 T cell receptor beta chains listed below, sequenced in a study of blood T cell repertoires in COVID-19. Assay used: immunoSEQ multiplex PCR; TCRdb lists only in-frame clones, some missing. The data show 200,000 to 250,000 clones, roughly 86% seen once. Sequencing was done on a sample of peripheral blood. Every receptor here comes from a man over 45 with acute or convalescent COVID-19.

The V gene is TRBV12-3 or TRBV12-4, the J gene TRBJ1-5; unclear D gene. The CDR3 consists of 11 residues. Trimming removed 1 base at V and 11 bases at J, with 6 bases between. DNA for the CDR3: TGTGCCAGCAGTTTAGGCGGGACCCAGCATTTT. This codes for CASSLGGTQHF.

As regards this clone: Other DNA sequences from this sample encode an identical CDR3 as well. The chain links TRBV7-3 to TRBJ1-1; 8 nucleotides match TRBD1. CDR3 size: 14 residues. Trimming removed 5 bases from V and 5 bases from J; junction bases left unmatched: 7. Looked up from germline, CDR1 is SGHTA and CDR2 is FQGTGA. CDR3 DNA: TGTGCCAGCAGCCTCCAGGGGGCGCAAACTGAAGCTTTCTTT. It encodes CASSLQGAQTEAFF.

The chain's CDR3 is CASSGGTSGRREVWNEQFF. The CDR3 nucleotides read TGTGCCAGCAGCGGGGGGACTAGCGGGAGGAGGGAGGTGTGGAATGAGCAGTTCTTC. The chain carries TRBV13 and TRBJ2-1; 15 nucleotides agree with TRBD2. This CDR3 is 19 amino acids long. The V gene end was trimmed by 5 bases and the J gene end by 7 bases; junction bases not matched to a gene: 15. Per the germline V gene, CDR1 is PRHDT and CDR2 is FYEKMQ (reference sequence).

The V and J genes are TRBV14 and TRBJ1-1; D gene uncertain. CDR1 is SGHDN, CDR2 FVKESK, per germline. V lost 0 bases, J lost 5 bases, and 10 bases lay in between. This CDR3 spans 14 amino acids. The chain's CDR3 is CASSQDLGRTEAFF. Written as DNA, the CDR3 is TGTGCCAGCAGCCAAGACCTGGGGAGAACTGAAGCTTTCTTT.

The chain is built from TRBV6-5 and TRBJ2-7; 7 bases are a match to TRBD2. V was clipped by 0 bases and J by 3 bases; unmatched bases: 8. The CDR3 spans 16 residues. The germline V gene encodes CDR1 MNHEY and CDR2 SVGAGI. Here the CDR3 reads CASSYSRGLADYEQYF. In DNA form, the CDR3 reads TGTGCCAGCAGTTACTCGAGAGGGCTAGCGGACTACGAGCAGTACTTC.

The V gene is TRBV19, the J gene TRBJ2-1; D might be TRBD2 (5 bases). The CDR3 is 13 amino acids. Germline V gene data show CDR1 as LNHDA and CDR2 as SQIVND (reference sequence). V lost 1 base and J lost 13, with 14 bases in between. CDR3 sequence: CASSIGSTGFQFF. CDR3 in DNA: TGTGCCAGTAGTATAGGGTCAACGGGGTTCCAGTTCTTC. Full variable domain (remainder filled in from reference TRBV19 and TRBJ2-1): DGGITQSPKYLFRKEGQNVTLSCEQNLNHDAMYWYRQDPGQGLRLIYYSQIVNDFQKGDIAEGYSVSREKKESFPLTVTSAQKNPTAFYLCASSIGSTGFQFFGPGTRLTVL.

The V and J genes are TRBV15 and TRBJ2-3, with 9 bases lining up with TRBD1. CDR1 is LNHNV, CDR2 YYDKDF, per germline (reference sequence). This CDR3 spans 17 amino acids. V shed 2 bases, J shed 3 bases, and the junction held 9 bases outside the gene matches. The CDR3 is CATSRHKQGAVTDTQYF. The CDR3 DNA reads TGTGCCACCAGCAGACATAAACAGGGGGCTGTGACAGATACGCAGTATTTT.

V and J are TRBV4-2 and TRBJ2-6, with a tentative D call TRBD2 (7 bases). V dropped 1 base and J dropped 3 bases, with 10 bases sitting between them. Germline V gene data show CDR1 as LGHNA and CDR2 as YNFKEQ. This CDR3 is built from 16 residues. The CDR3 protein is CASSQAGGLGANVLTF. CDR3 nucleotide sequence: TGTGCCAGCAGCCAAGCCGGGGGGCTTGGGGCCAACGTCCTGACTTTC.

This chain links TRBV29-1 with TRBJ1-1; no clear D gene. The germline V and J ends were trimmed by 6 bases and 1 base, with 12 bases remaining between them. Germline assignment: CDR1 SQVTM and CDR2 ANQGSEA. CDR3 length: 13 amino acids. This CDR3 reads CSVAAVGNTEAFF. CDR3 bases: TGCAGCGTGGCGGCGGTTGGGAACACTGAAGCTTTCTTT.

The chain is built from TRBV3-1 (or the pseudogene TRBV3-2) and TRBJ2-1; D perhaps matches TRBD1 (5 bases). Germline V gives CDR1 LGHDT, CDR2 YNNKEL (reference sequence). This CDR3 is built from 15 residues. The V end was cut by 1 base, the J end by 5 bases, with 12 bases between. The CDR3 DNA follows: TGTGCCAGCAGCCAAGTCCTGGTAGGGGACAATGAGCAGTTCTTC. Translated: CASSQVLVGDNEQFF.